This T cell receptor beta chain was obtained from a study of blood T cell repertoires in COVID-19. Overall study context: Specimens from acute and convalescent COVID-19 originated in the United States, Italy and Spain.

The CDR3 length is 16 residues. Germline values: CDR1 MNHEY, CDR2 SVGAGI. Germline trimming cut 4 bases from V and 4 bases from J; bases unmatched to any gene: 7. As handled by the study authors: The assay estimated nucleated cells by amplifying reference gene primers. This table comes from immunoSEQ multiplex PCR, and its TCRdb copy is limited to in-frame clones, with some not included. V, J and clone size are taken as reported in that table, and D and trimming were inferred from the DNA itself. The table includes tens of thousands of clones, about 80% detected once. V and J are TRBV6-5 and TRBJ2-1; 10 bases are shared with TRBD2. The clonotype was recovered from a woman older than 75 with acute or convalescent COVID-19. The material sequenced was peripheral blood. The DNA for the CDR3 is TGTGCCAGCAGTTCATTTAGCGGGGGGACGTACAATGAGCAGTTCTTC. Its protein is CASSSFSGGTYNEQFF.